These 22 T cell receptor beta chains share one sample of origin, sequenced in a study of cytomegalovirus exposure and HLA in healthy donors. Primers included in the PCR were 60 Vbeta and 13 Jbeta primers. Assay: immunoSEQ multiplex PCR; the TCRdb copy retains only in-frame clones and omits some. This repertoire shows about 130,000 clones, more than 65% found once; its top ten account for over 2%. The sequencing input was PBMCs. These receptors were collected from a woman aged 55-75 years in good health and CMV-seropositive.

This clone has more than one count but fewer than ten. V is TRBV7-2 and J is TRBJ1-4; a possible D gene is TRBD1 (5 bases). The V end was cut by 7 bases, the J end by 7 bases, with 16 bases between. Germline assignment: CDR1 SGHTA and CDR2 FQGNSA. The CDR3 contains 14 residues. The CDR3 reads CASTLGQGTEKLFF. CDR3 DNA sequence: TGTGCCAGCACCTTGGGGCAGGGCACTGAAAAACTGTTTTTT. Based on the CDR3 plus reference TRBV7-2 and TRBJ1-4, the full variable domain is GAGVSQSPSNKVTEKGKDVELRCDPISGHTALYWYRQSLGQGLEFLIYFQGNSAPDKSGLPSDRFSAERTGGSVSTLTIQRTQQEDSAVYLCASTLGQGTEKLFFGSGTQLSVL.

This chain uses TRBV5-1 with TRBJ2-7; 9 nucleotides agree with TRBD1. This CDR3 region has 16 residues. Per germline, CDR1 SGHRS and CDR2 YFSETQ. Trimming took 0 bases from V and 1 from J; bases not matched to a gene: 5. The CDR3 bases are TGCGCCAGCAGCTTGGAGGGGACAGGGACTTCCTACGAGCAGTACTTC. This codes for CASSLEGTGTSYEQYF.

The chain uses TRBV5-1 and TRBJ1-2; D not resolved. Germline V lookup: CDR1 SGHRS, CDR2 YFSETQ. V lost 0 bases, J lost 3 bases, and 3 bases lay in between. CDR3 size: 12 residues. In nucleotides, the CDR3 is TGCGCCAGCAGCTTGGCAGACTATGGCTACACCTTC. Translating it yields CASSLADYGYTF.

This clone occurred a few times. V is TRBV7-2 and J is TRBJ1-4, with TRBD1 matching over 9 bases. The CDR3 totals 15 residues. The V segment lost 4 bases and the J segment 6 bases; nucleotides outside the gene matches: 6. Germline lookup yields CDR1 SGHTA and CDR2 FQGNSA. CDR3 amino acids: CASSSSGQGYEKLFF. CDR3 in DNA: TGTGCCAGCAGCTCCTCGGGACAGGGCTATGAAAAACTGTTTTTT.

The V and J genes are TRBV10-1 and TRBJ1-5; maybe TRBD1 (5 bases). The CDR3 is 13 residues long. Trimming stripped 6 bases from V and 6 bases from J, with 12 bases between. CDR1 WNHNN and CDR2 SYGVQD come from the germline V gene (reference sequence). This chain's CDR3 is CASRRRVIQPQHF. The CDR3 region has the DNA TGCGCCAGCAGACGCAGGGTTATTCAGCCCCAGCATTTT.

This clone has a handful of counts. The genes are TRBV7-3 and TRBJ2-3, with D possibly being TRBD2 (5 bases). The CDR3 loop spans 14 amino acids. In germline, CDR1 is SGHTA, CDR2 FQGTGA. V lost 2 bases to trimming and J lost 6 bases, with 12 bases between them. CDR3 residues: CASSLARVPDTQYF. The CDR3 DNA sequence: TGTGCCAGCAGCTTAGCGCGGGTCCCGGATACGCAGTATTTT.

The V gene is TRBV13, the J gene TRBJ2-2; 7 bases align to TRBD2. The CDR3 has 15 amino acids. After removal of 5 bases from V and 0 bases from J, the junction contained 3 bases not matched to a gene. Germline V gene sequence: CDR1 PRHDT, CDR2 FYEKMQ (reference sequence). For the CDR3, the DNA is TGTGCCAGCAGCCGGGGAGGGGCGAACACCGGGGAGCTGTTTTTT. It is translated as CASSRGGANTGELFF.

CDR3 amino acids: CASSFVDRGGPEAFF. Here the CDR3 DNA reads TGTGCCAGCAGCTTCGTCGACAGGGGAGGTCCTGAAGCTTTCTTT. The chain links TRBV7-9 to TRBJ1-1, with TRBD1 matching over 8 bases. The CDR3 totals 15 residues. The germline gives CDR1 SEHNR, CDR2 FQNEAQ (reference sequence). J gave up 6 bases and V 3 bases, and 9 bases lay outside the gene matches.

This chain links TRBV25-1 with TRBJ1-5, with 10 bases aligning to TRBD1. The germline gives CDR1 MGHDK, CDR2 SYGVNS. Germline trimming cut 7 bases from V and 7 bases from J; bases unmatched to any gene: 13. This CDR3 is 16 amino acids long. This chain's CDR3 is CASKAPLGQGIQPQHF. The CDR3 region has the DNA TGTGCCAGCAAGGCCCCACTGGGACAGGGGATCCAGCCCCAGCATTTT.

Only a few counts were recorded for this clone. The rearrangement links TRBV5-6 to TRBJ2-5; 8 bases match TRBD2. The CDR3 consists of 14 residues. Losses at the gene ends were 4 bases for V and 5 bases for J; bases not matched to a gene: 7. CDR1 is SGHDT, CDR2 YYEEEE, per germline. DNA for the CDR3: TGTGCCAGCAGCGGTCGGGGGGGGAGGGAGACCCAGTACTTC. It yields the protein CASSGRGGRETQYF.

This clone came up a few times. At the DNA level, this CDR3 is encoded by other sequences in the same sample as well. The chain couples TRBV7-3 to TRBJ2-2; D remains unclear. Germline V lookup: CDR1 SGHTA, CDR2 FQGTGA. V gave up 2 bases and J gave up 7 bases, with 8 bases separating them. The CDR3 is 13 residues long. CDR3 amino acids: CASSLPGSGELFF. The CDR3 region has the DNA TGTGCCAGCAGCTTACCGGGTAGCGGGGAGCTGTTTTTT.

The genes are TRBV29-1 and TRBJ1-1; TRBD1 matches at 9 bases. Germline trimming cut 7 bases from V and 5 bases from J; bases unmatched to any gene: 5. This CDR3 spans 12 amino acids. CDR1 SQVTM and CDR2 ANQGSEA come from the germline V gene. This CDR3 reads CSAMTGGTEAFF. The CDR3 DNA sequence: TGCAGCGCTATGACAGGGGGAACTGAAGCTTTCTTT. Full variable domain (missing parts from reference TRBV29-1 and TRBJ1-1): SAVISQKPSRDICQRGTSLTIQCQVDSQVTMMFWYRQQPGQSLTLIATANQGSEATYESGFVIDKFPISRPNLTFSTLTVSNMSPEDSSIYLCSAMTGGTEAFFGQGTRLTVV.

The chain couples TRBV25-1 to TRBJ1-4, with unresolved D. The ends were cut back, 6 bases at V and 0 bases at J, with 17 bases in the middle. The CDR3 has 17 residues. In germline, CDR1 is MGHDK, CDR2 SYGVNS. The CDR3 region has the DNA TGTGCCAGCAGCCCGAAGGGAGGGCTCTCAACTAATGAAAAACTGTTTTTT. This gives the protein CASSPKGGLSTNEKLFF. Full variable domain (outside the CDR3, taken from reference TRBV25-1 and TRBJ1-4): EADIYQTPRYLVIGTGKKITLECSQTMGHDKMYWYQQDPGMELHLIHYSYGVNSTEKGDLSSESTVSRIRTEHFPLTLESARPSHTSQYLCASSPKGGLSTNEKLFFGSGTQLSVL.

The chain has TRBV7-6 and TRBJ2-3; 10 bases map to TRBD1. Germline CDR1 and CDR2: SGHVS and FNYEAQ. The V gene end was trimmed by 4 bases and the J gene end by 4 bases; junction bases not matched to a gene: 8. The CDR3 is made up of 16 amino acids. CDR3 sequence reads: CASSSRQGAGSDTQYF. The DNA of the CDR3 is TGTGCCAGCAGCTCCCGACAGGGGGCAGGGTCAGATACGCAGTATTTT. The full variable domain, in which reference TRBV7-6 and TRBJ2-3 provide the parts outside the CDR3, is GAGVSQSPRYKVTKRGQDVALRCDPISGHVSLYWYRQALGQGPEFLTYFNYEAQQDKSGLPNDRFSAERPEGSISTLTIQRTEQRDSAMYRCASSSRQGAGSDTQYFGPGTRLTVL.

This rearrangement joins TRBV5-1 to TRBJ1-1, with D possibly being TRBD1 (5 bases). Trimming removed 4 bases at V and 2 bases at J, with 15 bases between. CDR1 and CDR2 from the germline V gene are SGHRS and YFSETQ. The CDR3 extends over 15 amino acids. Here the CDR3 reads CASSLAGGANTEAFF. The CDR3 bases are TGCGCCAGCAGCCTCGCGGGAGGGGCTAACACTGAAGCTTTCTTT.

The chain joins TRBV21-1 to TRBJ1-1; the table's D gene call, TRBD1, was not cross checked with the DNA. TRBV21-1 is a listed pseudogene. The length of the CDR3 is 17 residues. The CDR3 is CASSNRGQAIKNTEAFF. As DNA, the CDR3 is TGTGCCAGCAGCAATCGGGGACAGGCGATCAAGAACACTGAAGCTTTCTTT.

This chain links TRBV5-1 with TRBJ1-2, with D possibly matching TRBD1 (6 bases). Trimming took 0 bases from V and 4 from J, leaving 7 bases between them. The CDR3 has 13 amino acids. From germline, CDR1 is SGHRS and CDR2 YFSETQ. CDR3 nucleotide sequence: TGCGCCAGCAGCTTGGGGGGGCCCTATGGCTACACCTTC. Residues: CASSLGGPYGYTF.

This clone came up a few times. The chain is built from TRBV5-1 and TRBJ1-1; tentative D call: TRBD1 (6 bases). There are 14 residues in the CDR3. Germline assignment: CDR1 SGHRS and CDR2 YFSETQ. V was cut by 4 bases and J by 1 base, with 11 bases left in between. The CDR3 region has the DNA TGCGCCAGCAGCACCGGGACACAGAACACTGAAGCTTTCTTT. Encoded protein: CASSTGTQNTEAFF.

This clone was counted a few times. V usage is TRBV27 and J usage is TRBJ2-6; possibly TRBD2 for D (5 bases). The CDR3 loop spans 15 amino acids. The germline V gene has CDR1 MNHEY and CDR2 SMNVEV (reference sequence). Trimming took off 6 bases at V and 2 bases at J, with 11 bases between the two ends. CDR3 nucleotide sequence: TGTGCCAGCAGCCATCTCGGGACTGGGGCCAACGTCCTGACTTTC. Translated: CASSHLGTGANVLTF.

The V call is TRBV5-4, the J call TRBJ1-2, with TRBD1 matching over 8 bases. J gave up 2 bases and V 2 bases, and 11 bases lay outside the gene matches. Germline CDR1 is SGHNT and CDR2 is YYREEE (reference sequence). CDR3 length equals 17 residues. CDR3 sequence: CASSFDRGRSGNYGYTF. CDR3 nucleotides: TGTGCCAGCAGCTTTGACAGGGGACGCAGTGGGAACTATGGCTACACCTTC.

The chain combines TRBV9 with TRBJ1-6, with a tentative D call TRBD1 (5 bases). CDR1 is SGDLS, CDR2 YYNGEE, per germline. V lost 0 bases and J 7 bases, leaving 14 bases between the germline ends. This CDR3 has 16 residues. The CDR3 region has the DNA TGTGCCAGCAGCGTAGATGGGGGGTCGAACAATTCACCCCTCCACTTT. This sequence encodes CASSVDGGSNNSPLHF.

The chain couples TRBV19 to TRBJ1-1, with a possible D match to TRBD1 (6 bases). Germline CDR1 is LNHDA and CDR2 is SQIVND (reference sequence). V shed 3 bases and J shed 0 bases, with 14 bases lying between them. The length of the CDR3 is 16 residues. Here the CDR3 DNA reads TGTGCCAGTAGTATCCGGACAGTAAACATGAACACTGAAGCTTTCTTT. Its protein is CASSIRTVNMNTEAFF.